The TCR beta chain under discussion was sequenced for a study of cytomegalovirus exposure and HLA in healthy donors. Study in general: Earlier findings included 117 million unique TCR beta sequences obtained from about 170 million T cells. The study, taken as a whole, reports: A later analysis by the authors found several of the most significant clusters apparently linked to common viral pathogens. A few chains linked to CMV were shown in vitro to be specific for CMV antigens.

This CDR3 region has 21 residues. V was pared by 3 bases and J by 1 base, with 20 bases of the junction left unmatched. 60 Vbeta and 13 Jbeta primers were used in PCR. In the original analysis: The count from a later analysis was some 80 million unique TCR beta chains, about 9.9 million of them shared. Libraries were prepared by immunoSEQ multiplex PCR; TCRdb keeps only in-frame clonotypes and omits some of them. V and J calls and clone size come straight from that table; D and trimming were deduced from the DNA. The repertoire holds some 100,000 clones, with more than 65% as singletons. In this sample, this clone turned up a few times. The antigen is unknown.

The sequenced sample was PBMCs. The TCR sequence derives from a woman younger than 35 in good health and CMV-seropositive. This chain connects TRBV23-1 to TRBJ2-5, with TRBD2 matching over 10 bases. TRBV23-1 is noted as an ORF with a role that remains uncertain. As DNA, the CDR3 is TGCGCCAGCAGTCATCCCCCCTGGACAGTTTATAGCGGGAGGATCCAAGAGACCCAGTACTTC. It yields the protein CASSHPPWTVYSGRIQETQYF.